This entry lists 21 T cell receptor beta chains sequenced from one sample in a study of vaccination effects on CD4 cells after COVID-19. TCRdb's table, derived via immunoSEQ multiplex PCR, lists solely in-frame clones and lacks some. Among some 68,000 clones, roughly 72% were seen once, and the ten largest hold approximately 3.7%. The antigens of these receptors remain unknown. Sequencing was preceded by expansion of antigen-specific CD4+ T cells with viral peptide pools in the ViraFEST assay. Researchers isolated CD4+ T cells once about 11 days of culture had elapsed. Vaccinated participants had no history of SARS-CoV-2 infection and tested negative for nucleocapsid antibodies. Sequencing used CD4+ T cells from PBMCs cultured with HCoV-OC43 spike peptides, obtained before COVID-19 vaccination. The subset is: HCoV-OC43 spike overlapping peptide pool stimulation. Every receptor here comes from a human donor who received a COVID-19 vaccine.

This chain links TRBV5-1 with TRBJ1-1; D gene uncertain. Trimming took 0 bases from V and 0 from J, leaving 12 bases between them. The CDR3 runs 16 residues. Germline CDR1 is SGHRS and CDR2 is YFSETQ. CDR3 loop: CASSLAGQAMNTEAFF. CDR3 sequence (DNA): TGCGCCAGCAGCTTGGCCGGGCAGGCCATGAACACTGAAGCTTTCTTT.

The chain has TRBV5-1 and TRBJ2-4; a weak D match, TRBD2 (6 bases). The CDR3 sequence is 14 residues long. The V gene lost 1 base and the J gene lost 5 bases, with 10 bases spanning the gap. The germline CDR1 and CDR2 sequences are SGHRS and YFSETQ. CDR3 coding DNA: TGCGCCAGCAGCTTGCAAGGGACTGAAAACATTCAGTACTTC. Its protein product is CASSLQGTENIQYF.

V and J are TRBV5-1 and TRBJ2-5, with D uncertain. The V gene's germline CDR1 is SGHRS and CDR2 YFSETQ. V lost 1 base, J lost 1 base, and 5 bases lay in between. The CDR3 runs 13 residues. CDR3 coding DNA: TGCGCCAGCAGCTTGTTCGTCCAAGAGACCCAGTACTTC. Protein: CASSLFVQETQYF.

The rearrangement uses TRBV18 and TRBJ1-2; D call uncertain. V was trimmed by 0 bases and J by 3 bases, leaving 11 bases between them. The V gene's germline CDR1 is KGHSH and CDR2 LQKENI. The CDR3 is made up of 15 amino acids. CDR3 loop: CASSPPGRADYGYTF. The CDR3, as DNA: TGTGCCAGCTCACCACCGGGTAGGGCCGACTATGGCTACACCTTC.

This CDR3 reads CASSLTGGSDTQYF. The CDR3 DNA follows: TGTGCCAGCAGCTTGACAGGGGGATCCGATACGCAGTATTTT. The rearrangement uses TRBV2 and TRBJ2-3; 9 bases map to TRBD1. This CDR3 comprises 14 residues. Germline CDR1 and CDR2: SNHLY and FYNNEI. J gave up 6 bases and V 6 bases, and 7 bases lay outside the gene matches.

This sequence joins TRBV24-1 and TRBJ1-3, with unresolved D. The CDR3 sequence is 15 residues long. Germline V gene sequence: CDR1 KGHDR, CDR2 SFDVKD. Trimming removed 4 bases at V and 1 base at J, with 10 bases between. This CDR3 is CATSDPAGSGNTIYF. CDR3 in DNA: TGTGCCACCAGTGACCCTGCTGGTTCTGGAAACACCATATATTTT.

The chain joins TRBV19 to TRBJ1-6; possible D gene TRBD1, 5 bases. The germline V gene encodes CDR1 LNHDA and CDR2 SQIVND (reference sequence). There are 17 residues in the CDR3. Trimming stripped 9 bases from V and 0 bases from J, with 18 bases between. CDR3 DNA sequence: TGTGCCAGCAGAAGCGGTGGGGCCAGCTCCTATAATTCACCCCTCCACTTT. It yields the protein CASRSGGASSYNSPLHF.

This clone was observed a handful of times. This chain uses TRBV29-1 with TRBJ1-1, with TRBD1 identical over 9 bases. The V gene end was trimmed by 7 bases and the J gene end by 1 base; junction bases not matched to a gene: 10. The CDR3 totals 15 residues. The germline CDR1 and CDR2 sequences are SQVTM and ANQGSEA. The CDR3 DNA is TGCAGCGCCACCTTAATGGGACAGGGGAACACTGAAGCTTTCTTT. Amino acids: CSATLMGQGNTEAFF.

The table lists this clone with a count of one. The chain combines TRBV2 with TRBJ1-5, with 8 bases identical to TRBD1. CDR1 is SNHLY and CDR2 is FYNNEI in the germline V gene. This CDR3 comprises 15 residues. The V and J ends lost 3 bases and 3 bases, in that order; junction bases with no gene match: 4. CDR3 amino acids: CASSDQTGVNQPQHF. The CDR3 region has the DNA TGTGCCAGCAGTGACCAGACAGGGGTCAATCAGCCCCAGCATTTT.

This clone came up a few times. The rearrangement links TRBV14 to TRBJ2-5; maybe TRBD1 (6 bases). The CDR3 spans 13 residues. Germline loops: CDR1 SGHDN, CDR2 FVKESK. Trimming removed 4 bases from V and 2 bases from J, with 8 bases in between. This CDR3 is CASSRGLQETQYF. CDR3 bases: TGTGCCAGCAGCCGGGGGCTACAAGAGACCCAGTACTTC.

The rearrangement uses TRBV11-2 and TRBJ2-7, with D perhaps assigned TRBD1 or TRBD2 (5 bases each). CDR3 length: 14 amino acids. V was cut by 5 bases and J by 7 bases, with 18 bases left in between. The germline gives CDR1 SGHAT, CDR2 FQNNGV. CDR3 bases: TGTGCCAGCAGCCGAGACCACAAGGGGAGAGAGCAGTACGTC. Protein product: CASSRDHKGREQYV.

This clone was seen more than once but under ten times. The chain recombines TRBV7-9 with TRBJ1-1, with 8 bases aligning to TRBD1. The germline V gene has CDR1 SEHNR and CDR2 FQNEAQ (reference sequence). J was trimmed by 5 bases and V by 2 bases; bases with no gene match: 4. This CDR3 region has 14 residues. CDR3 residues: CASSLLQGETEAFF. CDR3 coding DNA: TGTGCCAGCAGCTTATTACAGGGGGAGACTGAAGCTTTCTTT.

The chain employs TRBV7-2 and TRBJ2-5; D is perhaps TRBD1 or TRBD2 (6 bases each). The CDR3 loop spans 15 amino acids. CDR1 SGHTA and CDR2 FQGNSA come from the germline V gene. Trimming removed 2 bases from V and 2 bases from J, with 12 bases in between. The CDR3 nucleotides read TGTGCCAGCAGCTTAAGGGGGGAACAACAAGAGACCCAGTACTTC. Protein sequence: CASSLRGEQQETQYF.

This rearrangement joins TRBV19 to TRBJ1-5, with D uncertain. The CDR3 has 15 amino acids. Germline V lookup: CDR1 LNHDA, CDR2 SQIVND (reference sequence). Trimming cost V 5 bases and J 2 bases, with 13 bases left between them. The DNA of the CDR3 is TGTGCCAGTAGTGGGGTGGAGTCAGGCAATCAGCCCCAGCATTTT. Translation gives CASSGVESGNQPQHF.

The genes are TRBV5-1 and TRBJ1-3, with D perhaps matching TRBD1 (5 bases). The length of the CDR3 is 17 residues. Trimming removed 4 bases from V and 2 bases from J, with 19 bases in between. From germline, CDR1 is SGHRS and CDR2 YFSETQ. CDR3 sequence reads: CASSRVPGTAAGNTIYF. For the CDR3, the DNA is TGCGCCAGCAGCCGCGTGCCCGGGACGGCGGCTGGAAACACCATATATTTT.

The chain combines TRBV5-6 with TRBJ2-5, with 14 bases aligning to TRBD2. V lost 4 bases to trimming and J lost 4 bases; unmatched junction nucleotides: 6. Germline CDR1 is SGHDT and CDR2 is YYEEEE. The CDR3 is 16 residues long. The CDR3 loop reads CASSEGLAGVVETQYF. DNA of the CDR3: TGTGCCAGCAGCGAGGGACTAGCGGGGGTAGTAGAGACCCAGTACTTC.

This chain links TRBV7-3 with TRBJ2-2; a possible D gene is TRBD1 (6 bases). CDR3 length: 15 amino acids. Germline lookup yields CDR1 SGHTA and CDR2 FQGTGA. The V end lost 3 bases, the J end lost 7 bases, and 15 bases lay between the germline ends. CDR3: CASSFGTPTYGELFF. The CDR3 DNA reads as TGTGCCAGCAGCTTTGGGACACCTACGTACGGGGAGCTGTTTTTT.

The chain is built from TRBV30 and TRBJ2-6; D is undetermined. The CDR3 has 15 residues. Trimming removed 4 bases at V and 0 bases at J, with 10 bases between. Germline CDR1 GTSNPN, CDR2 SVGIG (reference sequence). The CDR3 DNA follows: TGTGCCTGGAAAATTTACAGCTCTGGGGCCAACGTCCTGACTTTC. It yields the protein CAWKIYSSGANVLTF.

The CDR3 coding sequence is TGTGCCAGCACCTGGGACGGCCCTAGCACAGATACGCAGTATTTT. Protein: CASTWDGPSTDTQYF. The chain recombines TRBV6-5 with TRBJ2-3; D could derive from TRBD1 or TRBD2 (5 bases each). The germline V gene encodes CDR1 MNHEY and CDR2 SVGAGI. V shed 7 bases and J shed 0 bases, with 14 bases lying between them. The CDR3 consists of 15 residues.

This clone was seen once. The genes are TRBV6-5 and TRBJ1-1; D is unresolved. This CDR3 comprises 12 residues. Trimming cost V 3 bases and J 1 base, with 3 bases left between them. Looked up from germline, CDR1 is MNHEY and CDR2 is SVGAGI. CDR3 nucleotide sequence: TGTGCCAGCAGTTATTCGAACACTGAAGCTTTCTTT. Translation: CASSYSNTEAFF.

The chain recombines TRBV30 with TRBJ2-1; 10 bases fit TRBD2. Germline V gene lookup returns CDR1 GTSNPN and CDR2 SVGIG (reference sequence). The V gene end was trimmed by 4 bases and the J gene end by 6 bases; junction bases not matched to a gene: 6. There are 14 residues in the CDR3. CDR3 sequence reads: CAWNTGTSVNEQFF. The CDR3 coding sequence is TGTGCCTGGAACACCGGGACTAGCGTCAATGAGCAGTTCTTC.